Following are 6 T cell receptor beta chains from one sample sequenced in a study of blood T cell repertoires in COVID-19. Produced via immunoSEQ multiplex PCR; TCRdb's table is partial and in-frame only. The sample lists about 240,000 clones; about 83% were seen once. The source material was PBMCs or T cells enriched from blood (not recorded which). All receptors come from a woman in her thirties or forties who had been exposed to COVID-19.

As DNA, the CDR3 is TGTGCCACCAGCAGAGGTAGGGGAACGAACGAGCAGTACTTC. This sequence encodes CATSRGRGTNEQYF. The chain joins TRBV15 to TRBJ2-7; maybe TRBD1 (5 bases). V lost 1 base and J 5 bases, leaving 12 bases between the germline ends. The germline gives CDR1 LNHNV, CDR2 YYDKDF (reference sequence). The CDR3 totals 14 residues.

The genes are TRBV28 and TRBJ2-6, with 10 bases lining up with TRBD2. Trimming removed 2 bases from V and 4 bases from J; junction bases left unmatched: 5. The CDR3 runs 17 residues. Germline assignment: CDR1 MDHEN and CDR2 SYDVKM. In DNA, the CDR3 is TGTGCCAGCAGTTTAGGTAGCGGGGGGCGAGGGGCCAACGTCCTGACTTTC. It yields the protein CASSLGSGGRGANVLTF.

The count of this clone is one. Here the CDR3 DNA reads TGTGCCAGCAGCTTACGTCAGTGGTCCAATGAGCAGTTCTTC. Its translation: CASSLRQWSNEQFF. The chain recombines TRBV7-2 with TRBJ2-1; no firm D call. Germline V lookup: CDR1 SGHTA, CDR2 FQGNSA. The CDR3 extends over 14 amino acids. Trimming pared 2 bases from V and 6 bases from J, leaving 11 bases between.

V is TRBV4-1 and J is TRBJ1-1; 7 nucleotides match TRBD1. This CDR3 is 14 amino acids long. Trimming at V came to 0 bases and at J to 5 bases, leaving 3 bases not matched to a gene. CDR1 and CDR2 (germline): MGHRA, YSYEKL. CDR3 amino acids: CASSQEEGATEAFF. The CDR3 DNA follows: TGCGCCAGCAGCCAAGAAGAGGGGGCAACTGAAGCTTTCTTT.

For this clone: Other DNA variants within this sample encode the same CDR3. V usage is TRBV5-1 and J usage is TRBJ1-1, with 7 bases matching TRBD1. V lost 0 bases, J lost 3 bases, and 2 bases stayed unmatched. Germline CDR1 SGHRS, CDR2 YFSETQ. This CDR3 is 14 amino acids long. The CDR3 region has the DNA TGCGCCAGCAGCTTGGGACAGGGTTACACTGAAGCTTTCTTT. It is translated as CASSLGQGYTEAFF.

The V gene is TRBV10-3, the J gene TRBJ1-4; 7 nucleotides agree with TRBD1. Trimming cost V 4 bases and J 6 bases; bases outside gene matches: 2. From germline, CDR1 is ENHRY and CDR2 SYGVKD. This CDR3 region has 13 residues. The CDR3 region has the DNA TGTGCCATCAGTGGGACAGGATATGAAAAACTGTTTTTT. This codes for CAISGTGYEKLFF.